This T cell receptor (beta chain) was documented in a study of shared T cell receptors in the human thymus. TCRdb's copy holds only in-frame clones and misses some; the assay was immunoSEQ multiplex PCR. The sample lists roughly 550,000 clones; more than 75% were seen once. The CDR3 spans 19 residues. Germline assignment: CDR1 SGHRS and CDR2 YFSETQ. The V and J ends lost 4 bases and 0 bases, in that order; junction bases with no gene match: 11. Another study also made use of these data, one on human thymus T cells. That paper states: Thymus was obtained from resections taken during corrective heart surgery. A high degree of thymic repertoire overlap among unrelated individuals was reported in related research.

The TCR sequence derives from a boy less than two years old with a congenital heart defect. Sequencing input: thymocytes. V and J are TRBV5-1 and TRBJ2-6; 9 bases map to TRBD2. The CDR3 DNA sequence: TGCGCCAGCAGCCCGGGACTAGCCTTACTAACCTCTGGGGCCAACGTCCTGACTTTC. It codes for CASSPGLALLTSGANVLTF. The full variable domain, completed using reference TRBV5-1 and TRBJ2-6, is KAGVTQTPRYLIKTRGQQVTLSCSPISGHRSVSWYQQTPGQGLQFLFEYFSETQRNKGNFPGRFSGRQFSNSRSEMNVSTLELGDSALYLCASSPGLALLTSGANVLTFGAGSRLTVL.